These T cell receptor beta chains were read from a single sample in a study of shared clonotypes between healthy human individuals. Sequencing was performed with immunoSEQ multiplex PCR; in TCRdb, only in-frame clones are kept and a portion is missing. The sample comprises about 700,000 clones, 90% to 95% of which are singletons, and 24% rests with the top ten. The specimen sequenced was naive CD8+ T cells sorted from blood. These receptors originate from a man aged 30-40 years in good health. The CDR3 runs from the conserved cysteine through the conserved F or W. The D gene is left open where the match is weak. Rows give clone size only sometimes, using once, few, many, or a class for an expanded clone.

J,V,length,D,size,CDR3,DNA
TRBJ2-7,TRBV30,12,TRBD2,few,CAYSGRAYEQYF,TGTGCCTATAGCGGGAGGGCCTACGAGCAGTACTTC
TRBJ2-1,TRBV9,16,.,.,CASSPRYGGTFNEQFF,TGTGCCAGCAGCCCCCGATATGGGGGGACTTTCAATGAGCAGTTCTTC
TRBJ2-1,TRBV19,15,TRBD2,.,CASSIISGDYNEQFF,TGTGCCAGTAGTATTATCAGCGGGGACTACAATGAGCAGTTCTTC
TRBJ2-7,TRBV27,14,.,.,CASSFARQRYEQYF,TGTGCCAGCAGTTTTGCCAGACAGCGTTACGAGCAGTACTTC
TRBJ2-2,TRBV7-9,14,.,.,CASSPTTGTGELFF,TGTGCCAGCAGTCCGACGACCGGGACCGGGGAGCTGTTTTTT
TRBJ2-7,TRBV29-1,13,TRBD2,.,CSAILAAVYEQYF,TGCAGCGCTATACTAGCGGCGGTCTACGAGCAGTACTTC
TRBJ2-3,TRBV11-2,16,TRBD1,.,CASSHQDRSSTDTQYF,TGTGCCAGCAGCCACCAGGACAGGAGTAGCACAGATACGCAGTATTTT
TRBJ1-5,TRBV29-1,13,.,.,CSVEEGINQPQHF,TGCAGCGTTGAGGAAGGTATCAATCAGCCCCAGCATTTT
TRBJ2-7,TRBV2,14,TRBD2,.,CASSRAGTSYEQYF,TGTGCCAGTTCTAGAGCCGGGACTAGCTACGAGCAGTACTTC
TRBJ2-3,TRBV6-4,15,TRBD2,many,CASSEGAGGPDTQYF,TGTGCCAGCAGTGAAGGGGCGGGAGGGCCAGATACGCAGTATTTT
TRBJ2-7,TRBV11-2,13,.,few,CASSLAPAYEQYF,TGTGCCAGCAGCTTAGCTCCTGCTTACGAGCAGTACTTC
TRBJ2-1,TRBV6-5,14,TRBD2,.,CASSYAGGPNEQFF,TGTGCCAGCAGTTACGCGGGAGGGCCCAATGAGCAGTTCTTC
TRBJ2-3,TRBV30,15,TRBD1,.,CAWDPGQGTHSTQYF,TGTGCCTGGGATCCGGGACAGGGGACACATTCTACGCAGTATTTT
TRBJ2-7,TRBV11-2,15,.,.,CASSSGGGGGYEQYF,TGTGCCAGCAGCTCCGGGGGCGGGGGAGGCTACGAGCAGTACTTC
TRBJ2-5,TRBV6-5,14,TRBD1,.,CASSPQGAKETQYF,TGTGCCAGCAGTCCCCAGGGGGCGAAGGAGACCCAGTACTTC
TRBJ2-1,TRBV29-1,13,TRBD2,.,CSLTWGGYNEQFF,TGCAGCCTGACCTGGGGGGGCTACAATGAGCAGTTCTTC
TRBJ1-3,TRBV9,13,.,.,CASSVGDGNTIYF,TGTGCCAGCAGCGTAGGAGACGGAAACACCATATATTTT
TRBJ2-7,TRBV19,15,TRBD1,.,CASSFGQGSSYEQYF,TGTGCCAGTAGTTTCGGACAGGGGAGCTCCTACGAGCAGTACTTC
TRBJ1-1,TRBV6-6,13,TRBD1,.,CANRQGTNTEAFF,TGTGCCAACCGACAGGGGACAAACACTGAAGCTTTCTTT
TRBJ2-1,TRBV15,15,TRBD2,.,CATSTTGLAENEQFF,TGTGCCACCAGCACAACGGGACTAGCGGAGAATGAGCAGTTCTTC
TRBJ2-2,TRBV11-2,13,.,.,CASSLGVTGELFF,TGTGCCAGCAGCCTAGGGGTGACCGGGGAGCTGTTTTTT
TRBJ2-1,TRBV7-9,16,.,.,CASSLPGTEGGDEQFF,TGTGCCAGCAGCTTGCCGGGAACCGAGGGGGGGGATGAGCAGTTCTTC
TRBJ2-6,TRBV6-6,15,.,.,CASSPTPTGANVLTF,TGTGCCAGCAGCCCGACACCAACTGGGGCCAACGTCCTGACTTTC
TRBJ2-3,TRBV30,15,TRBD2,.,CAWLERGEGTDTQYF,TGTGCCTGGCTCGAGCGGGGAGAAGGCACAGATACGCAGTATTTT
TRBJ2-7,TRBV14,13,.,.,CASSLRRSYEQYF,TGTGCCAGCAGCCTAAGGAGGTCCTACGAGCAGTACTTC
TRBJ2-1,TRBV7-3,15,.,.,CASSQRRLGHNEQFF,TGTGCCAGCAGCCAAAGGAGACTAGGACACAATGAGCAGTTCTTC
TRBJ2-1,TRBV2,20,TRBD1,.,CASRGFRDRGNLGSYNEQFF,TGTGCCAGCAGGGGATTCCGGGACAGGGGGAATCTGGGGAGCTACAATGAGCAGTTCTTC
TRBJ1-1,TRBV18,14,.,.,CASSPREANTEAFF,TGTGCCAGCTCACCCAGGGAGGCGAACACTGAAGCTTTCTTT
TRBJ2-1,TRBV6-6,12,.,.,CASSLGAGEQFF,TGTGCCAGCAGTTTAGGGGCAGGTGAGCAGTTCTTC
TRBJ2-7,TRBV5-6,14,.,.,CASSLARSAYEQYF,TGTGCCAGCAGCTTGGCCAGGTCGGCCTACGAGCAGTACTTC
TRBJ1-5,TRBV7-9,14,TRBD1,few,CASSYGTGSQPQHF,TGTGCCAGCAGCTACGGGACAGGGAGCCAGCCCCAGCATTTT
TRBJ2-5,TRBV6-5,15,.,.,CASSYRLALQETQYF,TGTGCCAGCAGTTACCGGCTAGCCCTTCAAGAGACCCAGTACTTC
TRBJ2-2,TRBV9,13,.,.,CASSGVNAGELFF,TGTGCCAGCAGCGGGGTCAATGCCGGGGAGCTGTTTTTT
TRBJ2-3,TRBV27,17,TRBD2,.,CASSLSVFSGRSDTQYF,TGTGCCAGCAGTTTATCGGTTTTCAGCGGGAGGTCAGATACGCAGTATTTT
TRBJ1-1,TRBV19,15,TRBD1,.,CASSSTGGDYTEAFF,TGTGCCAGTAGTAGCACAGGGGGCGACTACACTGAAGCTTTCTTT
TRBJ2-3,TRBV4-2,13,TRBD2,.,CASKGTGGDTQYF,TGTGCCAGCAAAGGAACGGGGGGGGATACGCAGTATTTT
TRBJ2-2,TRBV13,13,.,.,CASSSGNTGELFF,TGTGCCAGCAGCTCCGGGAACACCGGGGAGCTGTTTTTT
TRBJ2-1,TRBV5-1,15,.,.,CASSNRDFGYNEQFF,TGCGCCAGCAGCAACCGGGACTTTGGCTACAATGAGCAGTTCTTC
TRBJ2-1,TRBV19,13,.,.,CASSASSWNEQFF,TGTGCCAGTAGCGCGTCATCTTGGAATGAGCAGTTCTTC
TRBJ2-5,TRBV7-8,14,.,.,CASSPSQLRETQYF,TGTGCCAGCAGCCCATCACAACTACGGGAGACCCAGTACTTC
TRBJ2-7,TRBV27,15,TRBD2,.,CASALAGGLRFEQYF,TGTGCCAGCGCGCTAGCGGGAGGGCTGCGATTCGAGCAGTACTTC
TRBJ2-1,TRBV7-8,12,.,.,CASSLANNEQFF,TGTGCCAGCAGCTTAGCGAACAATGAGCAGTTCTTC
TRBJ1-5,TRBV30,14,TRBD1,few,CAWSRGQENQPQHF,TGTGCCTGGAGCCGGGGACAGGAGAATCAGCCCCAGCATTTT
TRBJ2-2,TRBV12-2,19,.,.,CASRCRKLHRQGFTGELFF,TGTGCAAGTCGCTGTCGAAAGCTCCATCGGCAGGGATTCACCGGGGAGCTGTTTTTT
TRBJ1-1,TRBV7-8,13,.,.,CASSFDGGTEAFF,TGTGCCAGCAGCTTTGATGGCGGGACTGAAGCTTTCTTT
TRBJ2-7,TRBV6-6,14,.,.,CASNPSLAGYEQYF,TGTGCCAGCAACCCCAGTCTGGCGGGCTACGAGCAGTACTTC
TRBJ2-1,TRBV4-1,15,.,.,CASSQVTGTRNEQFF,TGCGCCAGCAGCCAAGTTACCGGGACTCGGAATGAGCAGTTCTTC
TRBJ2-2,TRBV7-9,16,TRBD1,.,CASSKGQGLNTGELFF,TGTGCCAGCAGCAAGGGACAGGGTTTAAACACCGGGGAGCTGTTTTTT
TRBJ2-7,TRBV4-1,14,.,.,CASSTRTPSYEQYF,TGCGCCAGCAGCACCAGGACGCCCTCCTACGAGCAGTACTTC
TRBJ2-3,TRBV11-2,16,.,.,CASSPRRAQEQDTQYF,TGTGCCAGCAGCCCCCGCCGGGCACAAGAACAGGATACGCAGTATTTT
TRBJ2-1,TRBV7-9,17,TRBD1,.,CASRSSPGTGRVNEQFF,TGTGCCAGCAGATCCAGTCCCGGGACAGGAAGAGTCAATGAGCAGTTCTTC
TRBJ2-7,TRBV9,16,TRBD2,.,CASSTSQAGGGYEQYF,TGTGCCAGCAGCACCAGTCAGGCGGGAGGAGGGTACGAGCAGTACTTC
TRBJ2-1,TRBV7-3,16,TRBD2,.,CASSLLAGSSYNEQFF,TGTGCCAGCAGCCTACTAGCGGGTAGCTCCTACAATGAGCAGTTCTTC
TRBJ1-5,TRBV28,14,.,once,CAALGTDSNQPQHF,TGTGCCGCTCTAGGTACGGATAGCAATCAGCCCCAGCATTTT
TRBJ2-3,TRBV7-3,15,TRBD1,once,CASSSTGGPTDTQYF,TGTGCCAGCAGCTCGACAGGGGGACCCACAGATACGCAGTATTTT
TRBJ2-7,TRBV7-9,15,TRBD2,.,CASSPAGLAGYEQYF,TGTGCCAGCAGCCCCGCGGGACTAGCGGGATACGAGCAGTACTTC
TRBJ2-7,TRBV7-3,13,TRBD1,once,CASSVTGAYEQYF,TGTGCCAGCAGCGTCACAGGGGCCTACGAGCAGTACTTC